What follows are 15 T cell receptor beta chains derived from one specimen sequenced in a study of vaccination and CD4 T cells after COVID-19. Their antigens are not known. Noted treatment: roughly 10-day PBMC culture with coronavirus spike peptide pools or control peptides (ViraFEST assay). CD4+ T cells that had been cultured provided DNA sequenced with the Oncomine TCR Beta short-read assay. One entry per CDR3 protein results from TCRdb running MiXCR on the PCR reads. The table lists about 12,000 distinct CDR3 sequences, roughly 57% of them singletons. The sample taken for sequencing was CD4+ T cells from blood, cultured in vitro. The receptor set was obtained from a human donor who had recovered from COVID-19.

This clonotype was counted between two and nine times. The CDR3 DNA follows: TGCAGTGCTAAGGCGGGGGAAACTGGCACAGATACGCAGTATTTT. It specifies CSAKAGETGTDTQYF. The genes are TRBV20-1 and TRBJ2-3; 7 positions agree with TRBD2. Losses at the gene ends were 4 bases for V and 1 base for J; bases not matched to a gene: 8. Germline assignment: CDR1 DFQATT and CDR2 SNEGSKA (reference sequence). The CDR3 loop spans 15 amino acids.

The V gene is TRBV20-1, the J gene TRBJ1-6, with D possibly TRBD1 on 6 matching bases. The CDR3 extends over 14 amino acids. The ends were cut back, 4 bases at V and 9 bases at J, with 16 bases in the middle. Germline CDR1 is DFQATT and CDR2 is SNEGSKA (reference sequence). CDR3 sequence (DNA): TGCAGTGCTATCCAGGGGTTCGCGGGTTCACCCCTCCACTTT. This codes for CSAIQGFAGSPLHF.

The rearrangement links TRBV28 to TRBJ1-5, with 8 positions matching TRBD1. The CDR3 sequence is 16 residues long. Germline values: CDR1 MDHEN, CDR2 SYDVKM. Losses at the gene ends were 5 bases for V and 4 bases for J; bases not matched to a gene: 10. The CDR3 DNA reads TGTGCCAGCAGTCCCAGACAGGGGATTAATAATCAGCCCCAGCATTTT. Protein sequence: CASSPRQGINNQPQHF.

The rearrangement links TRBV4-1 to TRBJ2-1; perhaps TRBD1 as D (6 bases). The V and J ends lost 1 base and 9 bases respectively, with 13 bases between them. Per germline, CDR1 MGHRA and CDR2 YSYEKL. The CDR3 covers 14 residues. The CDR3 loop reads CASSQGAGEGEQFF. CDR3 bases: TGCGCCAGCAGCCAAGGGGCAGGGGAAGGTGAGCAGTTCTTC.

The CDR3 region is CSARGQANQPQHF. The CDR3 DNA reads TGCAGTGCTAGAGGGCAGGCGAATCAGCCCCAGCATTTT. V is TRBV20-1 and J is TRBJ1-5, with D hard to call. CDR3 length: 13 amino acids. The germline V and J ends were trimmed by 1 base and 4 bases, with 8 bases remaining between them. CDR1 is DFQATT and CDR2 is SNEGSKA in the germline V gene (reference sequence).

This chain joins TRBV5-8 and TRBJ2-1; a weak D match, TRBD1 (6 bases). V was cut by 0 bases and J by 8 bases, with 30 bases left in between. The germline CDR1 and CDR2 sequences are SGHTS and YDEGEE. This CDR3 is built from 20 residues. CDR3 DNA sequence: TGTGCCAGCAGCTTGGCCGTGGTTGGAGGATCGTGGGGGCCTGGCGATGAGCAGTTCTTC. Amino acids: CASSLAVVGGSWGPGDEQFF.

The chain couples TRBV12-3 or TRBV12-4 to TRBJ1-1; unclear D gene. V dropped 3 bases and J dropped 2 bases, with 10 bases sitting between them. This CDR3 is 14 amino acids long. CDR3 amino acids: CASSFGNGNTEAFF. In DNA, the CDR3 is TGTGCCAGCAGTTTCGGAAACGGAAACACTGAAGCTTTCTTT.

The J gene is TRBJ1-1, the V gene TRBV7-8; D perhaps matches TRBD1 (5 bases). This CDR3 contains 13 residues. Germline CDR1 is SGHVS and CDR2 is FQNEAQ. Trimming took 5 bases from V and 0 from J, leaving 7 bases between them. The CDR3 here is CASSIQVNTEAFF. The DNA of the CDR3 is TGTGCCAGCAGCATACAGGTGAACACTGAAGCTTTCTTT.

This clonotype was detected only a few times. V is TRBV10-1 and J is TRBJ2-7; 12 bases are shared with TRBD2. From germline, CDR1 is WNHNN and CDR2 SYGVQD (reference sequence). The ends lost 5 bases at V and 9 bases at J; junction bases unmatched: 11. This CDR3 spans 15 amino acids. The CDR3 DNA sequence: TGCGCCAGCAGTCAGACTAGCGGGGGTACGACAGTGCAGTACTTC. This encodes CASSQTSGGTTVQYF.

This chain connects TRBV6-1 to TRBJ1-1; no clear D gene. V was trimmed by 6 bases and J by 11 bases, leaving 13 bases between them. The CDR3 has 11 residues. The germline gives CDR1 MNHNS, CDR2 SASEGT. This chain's CDR3 is CASSSRSTAFF. The CDR3 bases are TGTGCCAGCAGCTCCCGATCGACGGCTTTCTTT.

This clonotype was observed a few times. The J gene is TRBJ1-2, the V gene TRBV20-1; 7 nucleotides match TRBD1. Losses at the gene ends were 3 bases for V and 4 bases for J; bases not matched to a gene: 11. CDR1 is DFQATT and CDR2 is SNEGSKA in the germline V gene (reference sequence). This CDR3 contains 15 residues. This CDR3 is CSASPTGAPAYGYTF. As DNA, the CDR3 is TGCAGTGCTAGCCCTACAGGGGCCCCCGCCTATGGCTACACCTTC.

This sequence joins TRBV6-2 or TRBV6-3 and TRBJ2-7; D perhaps matches TRBD2 (5 bases). CDR3 length: 12 amino acids. Germline CDR1 and CDR2: MNHEY and SVGEGT. Trimming left V 6 bases short and J 3 bases short, with 9 bases between. The CDR3 sequence: CASRDSDYEQYF. The CDR3 nucleotides read TGTGCCAGCAGAGATAGCGACTACGAGCAGTACTTC.

This clonotype was seen a handful of times. The V and J genes are TRBV20-1 and TRBJ2-2; D call uncertain. The CDR3 is made up of 12 amino acids. V shed 7 bases and J shed 1 base, with 7 bases lying between them. CDR1 and CDR2 (germline): DFQATT, SNEGSKA (reference sequence). CDR3: CSVSGNTGELFF. For the CDR3, the DNA is TGCAGTGTATCGGGGAACACCGGGGAGCTGTTTTTT.

By sample fraction, this clonotype is large. The chain carries TRBV28 and TRBJ1-3; 11 bases fit TRBD1. In germline, CDR1 is MDHEN, CDR2 SYDVKM. There are 16 residues in the CDR3. J was trimmed by 3 bases and V by 7 bases; bases with no gene match: 8. The CDR3 here is CASTKAGTGGGNTIYF. CDR3 DNA: TGTGCCAGCACCAAGGCCGGGACAGGGGGTGGAAACACCATATATTTT.

The chain carries TRBV28 and TRBJ2-5; TRBD2 is a possible D gene (6 bases). The germline V gene encodes CDR1 MDHEN and CDR2 SYDVKM. This CDR3 has 15 amino acids. Trimming pared 6 bases from V and 2 bases from J, leaving 16 bases between. CDR3 protein: CASRMGDSRQETQYF. The CDR3 DNA sequence: TGTGCCAGCAGGATGGGGGACTCACGGCAAGAGACCCAGTACTTC.